This is a list of T cell receptor beta chains from one sample in a study of radiotherapy plus CTLA-4 blockade in lung cancer. Only in-frame clones appear in the TCRdb table, and some are missing; sequencing was by immunoSEQ multiplex PCR. The table has roughly 120,000 clones, about four fifths seen once. Sequencing was performed on peripheral blood, taken from a patient treated with radiotherapy plus ipilimumab. The receptors shown here come from a human donor with non-small cell lung cancer that progressed on radiotherapy plus ipilimumab. Some clones in this sample may be carry-over from other donors' samples. Each CDR3 is given with its conserved first and last residue. A D gene is named only where the DNA matches it firmly. Clone size is not always given. Where it is, it says once, few, many or a class for expanded clones.

.,16,TRBJ1-5,TRBV19,.,TGTGCCAGTAGTCCTTTTGGACAGAGTTATAATCAGCCCCAGCATTTT,CASSPFGQSYNQPQHF
TRBD1,15,TRBJ1-4,TRBV13,once,TGTGCCAGCAGCCTGAAGGGACAGGGGAATGAAAAACTGTTTTTT,CASSLKGQGNEKLFF
.,14,TRBJ1-6,TRBV5-7,.,TGTGCCAGCAGCTTGGACAGCACCGGCACGCCCCTCCACTTT,CASSLDSTGTPLHF
TRBD1,17,TRBJ2-7,TRBV10-2,once,TGCGCCAGCAGTGACCAGAGGACAGGGTCCTACTCCTACGAGCAGTACTTC,CASSDQRTGSYSYEQYF
TRBD2,17,TRBJ2-3,TRBV29-1,.,TGCAGCGTTGTTAGATGGGACCATTACCCCGGGGGGGATACGCAGTATTTT,CSVVRWDHYPGGDTQYF
.,13,TRBJ1-2,TRBV6-5,.,TGTGCCAGCGGAACTCAGGGAGACTATGGCTACACCTTC,CASGTQGDYGYTF
TRBD1,15,TRBJ1-1,TRBV28,.,TGTGCCAGCAGTTTATTTGGGACAGGGGACACTGAAGCTTTCTTT,CASSLFGTGDTEAFF
.,13,TRBJ1-2,TRBV6-1,.,TGTGCCAGCAGTGAAAAGCGGCTGGATGGCTACACCTTC,CASSEKRLDGYTF
.,12,TRBJ2-7,TRBV6-5,.,TGTGCCAGCATCGGGCAGACTTACGAGCAGTACTTC,CASIGQTYEQYF
TRBD2,16,TRBJ2-3,TRBV5-1,.,TGCGCCAGCAGCTTGGCCCCAGCGGGGGGCACGAATACGCAGTATTTT,CASSLAPAGGTNTQYF
.,10,TRBJ2-7,TRBV28,many,TGTGCCAGCAGTCGTAACGAGCAGTACTTC,CASSRNEQYF
TRBD1,14,TRBJ1-2,TRBV5-8,.,TGTGCCAGCAGCCCGGGACAGGATAACTATGGCTACACCTTC,CASSPGQDNYGYTF
.,13,TRBJ2-7,TRBV28,.,TGTGCCAGCAGTCCAACAGGGACCTACGAGCAGTACTTC,CASSPTGTYEQYF
.,16,TRBJ1-3,TRBV9,.,TGTGCCAGCAGCGTTGAAGGGGTCAACTCTGGAAACACCATATATTTT,CASSVEGVNSGNTIYF
.,11,TRBJ2-7,TRBV28,.,TGTGCCAGTAGTTCTCCCAGGGAGCAGTACTTC,CASSSPREQYF
.,12,TRBJ1-5,TRBV6-1,.,TGTGCCAGCAGTGAACTTAATCAGCCCCAGCATTTT,CASSELNQPQHF
TRBD1,15,TRBJ2-7,TRBV15,.,TGTGCCACCAGCAGAGTGACAGGGTTAGGCTACGAGCAGTACTTC,CATSRVTGLGYEQYF
.,19,TRBJ2-6,TRBV7-2,.,TGTGCCAGCAGCTTGAGGGCCTCGGGTCGATTCTCTGGGGCCAACGTCCTGACTTTC,CASSLRASGRFSGANVLTF
.,13,TRBJ2-1,TRBV7-3,many,TGTGCCAGCAGCCGAAACTGGGGAGATGAGCAGTTCTTC,CASSRNWGDEQFF
.,13,TRBJ2-1,TRBV4-3,.,TGCGCCAGCAGCCTAGGACGGAACAATGAGCAGTTCTTC,CASSLGRNNEQFF
.,16,TRBJ1-2,TRBV5-6,.,TGTGCCAGCAAAACCCTACAGGGTACTATTAATTATGGCTACACCTTC,CASKTLQGTINYGYTF
TRBD2,14,TRBJ2-7,TRBV7-2,few,TGTGCCAGCAGCGTGGGACTAGGTGGCTACGAGCAGTACTTC,CASSVGLGGYEQYF
.,15,TRBJ1-2,TRBV28,.,TGTGCCAGCAGAAGTACGGGAGAAGGTAACTATGGCTACACCTTC,CASRSTGEGNYGYTF